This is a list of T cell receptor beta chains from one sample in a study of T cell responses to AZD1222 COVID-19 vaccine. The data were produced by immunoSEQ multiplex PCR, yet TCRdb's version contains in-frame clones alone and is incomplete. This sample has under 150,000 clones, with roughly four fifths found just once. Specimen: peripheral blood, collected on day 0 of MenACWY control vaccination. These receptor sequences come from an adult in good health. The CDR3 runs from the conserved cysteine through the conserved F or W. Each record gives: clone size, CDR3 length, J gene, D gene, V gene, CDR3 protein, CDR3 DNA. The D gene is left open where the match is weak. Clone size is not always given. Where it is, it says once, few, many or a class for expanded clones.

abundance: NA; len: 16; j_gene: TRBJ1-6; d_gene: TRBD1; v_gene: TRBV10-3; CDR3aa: CAISEAGGQLNSPLHF; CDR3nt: TGTGCCATCAGTGAGGCGGGGGGACAGCTTAATTCACCCCTCCACTTT
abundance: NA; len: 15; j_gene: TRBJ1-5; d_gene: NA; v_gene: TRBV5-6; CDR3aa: CASSLLGGSNQPQHF; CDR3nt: TGTGCCAGCAGCTTGTTAGGTGGGAGCAATCAGCCCCAGCATTTT
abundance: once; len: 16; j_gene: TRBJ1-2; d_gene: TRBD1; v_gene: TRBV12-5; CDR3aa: CASGPDGGDRDNGYTF; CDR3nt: TGTGCTAGTGGTCCAGATGGGGGGGACAGGGACAATGGCTACACCTTC
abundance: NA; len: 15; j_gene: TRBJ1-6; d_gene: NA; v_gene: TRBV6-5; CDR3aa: CASSLVAAYNSPLHF; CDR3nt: TGTGCCAGCAGCCTTGTGGCAGCGTATAATTCACCCCTCCACTTT
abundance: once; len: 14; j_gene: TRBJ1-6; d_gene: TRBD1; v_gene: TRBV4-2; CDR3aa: CASSRDRGNSPLHF; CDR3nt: TGTGCCAGCAGCCGGGACAGGGGGAATTCACCCCTCCACTTT
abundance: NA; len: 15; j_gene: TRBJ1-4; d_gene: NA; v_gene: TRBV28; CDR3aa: CASSLRQGRDEKLFF; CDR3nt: TGTGCCAGCAGTTTAAGGCAGGGGAGGGATGAAAAACTGTTTTTT
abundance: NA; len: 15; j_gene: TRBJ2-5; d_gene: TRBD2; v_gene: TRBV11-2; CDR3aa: CASSLGSGGGETQYF; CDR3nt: TGTGCCAGCAGCTTAGGTAGCGGGGGGGGAGAGACCCAGTACTTC
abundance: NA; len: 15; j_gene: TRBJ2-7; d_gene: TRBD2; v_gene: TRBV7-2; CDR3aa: CASSFLAGGTYEQYF; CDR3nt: TGTGCCAGCAGCTTCCTAGCGGGGGGAACCTACGAGCAGTACTTC
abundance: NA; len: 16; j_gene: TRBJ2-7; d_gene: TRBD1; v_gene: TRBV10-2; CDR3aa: CASSEGYRGQSYEQYF; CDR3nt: TGCGCCAGCAGTGAGGGGTACAGGGGGCAGTCCTACGAGCAGTACTTC
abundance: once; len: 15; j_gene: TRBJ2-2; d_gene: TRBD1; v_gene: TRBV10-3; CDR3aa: CATRDRGGHTGELFF; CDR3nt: TGTGCCACCCGGGACAGGGGAGGACACACCGGGGAGCTGTTTTTT
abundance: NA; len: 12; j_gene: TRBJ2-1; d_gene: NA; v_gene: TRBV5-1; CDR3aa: CASSFSGAEQFF; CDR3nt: TGCGCCAGCAGCTTTAGTGGGGCAGAGCAGTTCTTC
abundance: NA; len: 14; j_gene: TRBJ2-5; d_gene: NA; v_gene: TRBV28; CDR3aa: CASSTRTVQETQYF; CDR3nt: TGTGCCAGCAGTACACGGACGGTGCAAGAGACCCAGTACTTC
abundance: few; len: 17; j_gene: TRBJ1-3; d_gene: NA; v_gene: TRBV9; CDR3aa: CASSASTGRSSGNTIYF; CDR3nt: TGTGCCAGCAGCGCGTCTACCGGACGGAGCTCTGGAAACACCATATATTTT
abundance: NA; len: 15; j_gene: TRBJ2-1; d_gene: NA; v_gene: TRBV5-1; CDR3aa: CASSLGGLDYNEQFF; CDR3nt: TGCGCCAGCAGCTTGGGTGGACTCGATTACAATGAGCAGTTCTTC
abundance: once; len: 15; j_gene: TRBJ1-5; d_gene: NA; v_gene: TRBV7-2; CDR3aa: CASSLVRGSNQPQHF; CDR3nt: TGTGCCAGCAGCTTAGTCAGGGGAAGCAATCAGCCCCAGCATTTT
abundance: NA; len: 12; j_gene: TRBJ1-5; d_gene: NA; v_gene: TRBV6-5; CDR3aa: CASRDSNQPQHF; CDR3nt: TGTGCCAGCCGGGACAGCAATCAGCCCCAGCATTTT
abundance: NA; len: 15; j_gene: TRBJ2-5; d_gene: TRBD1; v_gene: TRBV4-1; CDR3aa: CASSPGHRGEETQYF; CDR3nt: TGCGCCAGCAGCCCAGGGCACAGGGGAGAAGAGACCCAGTACTTC
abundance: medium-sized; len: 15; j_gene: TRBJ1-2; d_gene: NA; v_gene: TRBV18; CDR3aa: CASSPRTANPYGYTF; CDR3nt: TGTGCCAGCTCACCACGGACAGCTAACCCCTATGGCTACACCTTC
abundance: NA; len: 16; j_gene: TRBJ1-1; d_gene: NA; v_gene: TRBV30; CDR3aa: CAWSPSSGAANTEAFF; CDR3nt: TGTGCCTGGAGTCCATCCTCGGGGGCGGCGAACACTGAAGCTTTCTTT
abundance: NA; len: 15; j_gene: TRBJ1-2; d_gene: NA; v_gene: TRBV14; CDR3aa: CASSQGGVRAYGYTF; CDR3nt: TGTGCCAGCAGCCAAGGAGGAGTCAGAGCCTATGGCTACACCTTC
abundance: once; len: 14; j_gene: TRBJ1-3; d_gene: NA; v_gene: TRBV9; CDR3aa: CASSVSTSGNTIYF; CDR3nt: TGTGCCAGCAGCGTCTCTACCTCTGGAAACACCATATATTTT
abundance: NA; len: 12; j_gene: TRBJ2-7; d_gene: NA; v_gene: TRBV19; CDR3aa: CASSGEAGEQYF; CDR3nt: TGTGCCAGCTCAGGGGAGGCGGGGGAGCAGTACTTC
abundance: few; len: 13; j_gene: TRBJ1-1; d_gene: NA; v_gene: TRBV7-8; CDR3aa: CASSYRETTEAFF; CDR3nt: TGTGCCAGCAGCTACAGGGAGACGACTGAAGCTTTCTTT
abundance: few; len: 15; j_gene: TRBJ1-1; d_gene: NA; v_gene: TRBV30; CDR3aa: CAWGSGGLPNTEAFF; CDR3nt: TGTGCCTGGGGCTCTGGTGGACTGCCGAACACTGAAGCTTTCTTT
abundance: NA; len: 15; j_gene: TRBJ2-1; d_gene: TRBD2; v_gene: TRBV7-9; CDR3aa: CASSLGLAGLNEQFF; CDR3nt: TGTGCCAGCAGCCTTGGACTAGCGGGGTTGAATGAGCAGTTCTTC
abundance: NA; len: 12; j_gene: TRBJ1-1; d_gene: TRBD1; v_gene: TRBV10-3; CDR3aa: CATGQGGTEAFF; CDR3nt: TGTGCCACTGGACAGGGGGGAACTGAAGCTTTCTTT
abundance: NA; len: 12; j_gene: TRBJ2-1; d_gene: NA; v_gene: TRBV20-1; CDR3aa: CSASQSFGEQFF; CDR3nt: TGCAGTGCTAGTCAGAGTTTCGGTGAGCAGTTCTTC
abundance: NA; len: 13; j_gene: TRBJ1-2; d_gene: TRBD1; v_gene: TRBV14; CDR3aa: CASSQPQGEGYTF; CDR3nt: TGTGCCAGCAGCCAACCACAGGGGGAAGGCTACACCTTC
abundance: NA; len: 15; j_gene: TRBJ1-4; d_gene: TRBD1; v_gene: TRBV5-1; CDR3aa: CASSRTGGLGEKLFF; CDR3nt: TGCGCCAGCAGCAGAACAGGGGGCTTAGGTGAAAAACTGTTTTTT
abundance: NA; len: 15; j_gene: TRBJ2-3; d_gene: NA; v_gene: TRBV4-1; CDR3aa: CASSYRASSTDTQYF; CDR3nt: TGCGCCAGCAGCTACAGGGCCTCTAGCACAGATACGCAGTATTTT
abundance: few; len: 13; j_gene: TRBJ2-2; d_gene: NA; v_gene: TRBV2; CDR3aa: CASMAVNAGELFF; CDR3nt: TGTGCCAGCATGGCCGTCAACGCCGGGGAGCTGTTTTTT
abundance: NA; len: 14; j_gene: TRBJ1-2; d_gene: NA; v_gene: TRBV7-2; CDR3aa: CASSLAPGSHGYTF; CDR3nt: TGTGCCAGCAGCTTAGCCCCAGGGTCCCATGGCTACACCTTC
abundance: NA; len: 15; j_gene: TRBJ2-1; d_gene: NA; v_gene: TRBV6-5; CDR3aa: CASGIGGQRYNEQFF; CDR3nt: TGTGCCAGCGGCATCGGGGGACAGAGATACAATGAGCAGTTCTTC